The source of this T cell receptor beta chain is a study of CD8 T cells in Susac syndrome. Germline CDR1 is KGHSH and CDR2 is LQKENI. This CDR3 spans 14 amino acids. V was trimmed by 4 bases and J by 0 bases, leaving 9 bases between them. Reverse transcription used about 0.45 to 1 ug RNA and random hexamers. Multiplex immunoSEQ PCR targeted 54 Vbeta and 13 Jbeta TCR beta segments. TCRdb reanalysed the immunoSEQ multiplex PCR reads using MiXCR and keeps one entry per CDR3 protein. Of 120,000 or so distinct CDR3 sequences listed, 85% to 95% are singletons. The clonotype originates from a human donor with multiple sclerosis. Sequencing input: CD4+ T cells from PBMCs. J is TRBJ1-1 and V is TRBV18; D uncertain. This CDR3 is CASSQGWVNTEAFF. The CDR3 nucleotides are TGTGCCAGCTCACAGGGATGGGTGAACACTGAAGCTTTCTTT.